This T cell receptor beta chain was sequenced during a study of OX40 agonist ivuxolimab in advanced cancers. This CDR3 has 13 amino acids. Germline values: CDR1 SGHAT, CDR2 FQNNGV. With 5 bases removed from V and 3 bases from J, the gap between germline ends came to 10 bases. Using immunoSEQ multiplex PCR, the repertoire was profiled, and TCRdb retains in-frame clones only, with some absent. This table holds approximately 90,000 clones, about 90% found once. General study results and limits: Low normalized T-cell clonal expansion also characterized some of the nonresponders.

A word on this clone: Its specificity is not known.

This clonotype was obtained from an adult with an advanced solid tumor such as melanoma, head and neck, liver or kidney cancer. The chain uses TRBV11-2 and TRBJ2-5, with D possibly TRBD1 on 5 matching bases. Specimen: CD4+ or CD8+ T cells sorted from blood, collected in a trial of the OX40 agonist ivuxolimab. Written as DNA, the CDR3 is TGTGCCAGCAGCACAGGACGAAAAGAGACCCAGTACTTC. It encodes CASSTGRKETQYF. Drawing the rest from reference TRBV11-2 and TRBJ2-5, the complete variable domain is EAGVAQSPRYKIIEKRQSVAFWCNPISGHATLYWYQQILGQGPKLLIQFQNNGVVDDSQLPKDRFSAERLKGVDSTLKIQPAKLEDSAVYLCASSTGRKETQYFGPGTRLLVL.